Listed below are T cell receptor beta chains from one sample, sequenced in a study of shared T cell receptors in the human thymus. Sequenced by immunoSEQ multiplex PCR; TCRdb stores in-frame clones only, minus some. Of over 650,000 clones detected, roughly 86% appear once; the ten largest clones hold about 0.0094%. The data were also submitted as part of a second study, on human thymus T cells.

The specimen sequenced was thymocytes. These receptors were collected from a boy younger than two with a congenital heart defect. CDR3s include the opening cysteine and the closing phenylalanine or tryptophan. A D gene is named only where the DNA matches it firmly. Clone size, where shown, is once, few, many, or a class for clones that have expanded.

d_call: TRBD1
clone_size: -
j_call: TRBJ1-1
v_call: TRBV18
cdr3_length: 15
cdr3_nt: TGTGCCAGCACCCACAGGGGTGTGCCGGACACTGAAGCTTTCTTT
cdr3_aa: CASTHRGVPDTEAFF

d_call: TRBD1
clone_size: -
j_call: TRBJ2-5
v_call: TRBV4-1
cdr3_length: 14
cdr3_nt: TGCGCCAGCAGCCGACGACAGGGGGAAGAGACCCAGTACTTC
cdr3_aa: CASSRRQGEETQYF

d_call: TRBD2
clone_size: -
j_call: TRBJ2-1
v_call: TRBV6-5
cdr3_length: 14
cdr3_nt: TGTGCCAGCAGTTACTCGGCTAGCGGGAATGAGCAGTTCTTC
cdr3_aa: CASSYSASGNEQFF

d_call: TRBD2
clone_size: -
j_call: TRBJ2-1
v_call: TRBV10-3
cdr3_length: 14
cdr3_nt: TGTGCCATCACTAGCGGGAGGGTTTCCAATGAGCAGTTCTTC
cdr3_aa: CAITSGRVSNEQFF

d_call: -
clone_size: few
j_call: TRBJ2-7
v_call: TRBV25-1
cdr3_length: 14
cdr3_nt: TGTGCCAGCAGTGAATGGTTACAAGAAAACGAGCAGTACTTC
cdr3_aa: CASSEWLQENEQYF

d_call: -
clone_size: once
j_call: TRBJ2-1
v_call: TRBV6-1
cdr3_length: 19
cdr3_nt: TGTGCCAGCAGTGTGAGGGGACTTCGGATCCCGAGCTCCTACAATGAGCAGTTCTTC
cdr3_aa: CASSVRGLRIPSSYNEQFF

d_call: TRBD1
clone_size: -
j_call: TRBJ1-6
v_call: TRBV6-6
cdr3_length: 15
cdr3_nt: TGTGCCAGCAGTATGGACAGGGGGGAGAATTCACCCCTCCACTTT
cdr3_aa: CASSMDRGENSPLHF

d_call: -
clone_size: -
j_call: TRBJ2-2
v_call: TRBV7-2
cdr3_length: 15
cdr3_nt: TGTGCCAGCAGCTCCTCCGACAAGAACACCGGGGAGCTGTTTTTT
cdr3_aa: CASSSSDKNTGELFF

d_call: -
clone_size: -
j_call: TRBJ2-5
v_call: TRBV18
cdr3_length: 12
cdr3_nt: TGTGCCAGTTCGGGGGAGATCGAGACCCAGTACTTC
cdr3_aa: CASSGEIETQYF

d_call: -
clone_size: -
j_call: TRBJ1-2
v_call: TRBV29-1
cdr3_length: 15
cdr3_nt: TGCAGCGTTGAAGTAGGTCGAGGGAGGGGATATGGCTACACCTTC
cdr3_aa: CSVEVGRGRGYGYTF

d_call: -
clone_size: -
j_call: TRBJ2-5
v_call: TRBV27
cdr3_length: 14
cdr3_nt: TGTGCCAGCAGTTTAGGAGGGGCGGGCGGGACCCAGTACTTC
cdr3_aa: CASSLGGAGGTQYF

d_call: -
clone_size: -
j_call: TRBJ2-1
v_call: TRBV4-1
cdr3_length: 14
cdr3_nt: TGCGCCAGCAGCCAAAACGGGATCCTCAATGAGCAGTTCTTC
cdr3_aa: CASSQNGILNEQFF

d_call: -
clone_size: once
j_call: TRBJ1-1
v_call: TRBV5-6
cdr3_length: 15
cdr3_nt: TGTGCCAGCAGCTATATATTACAGGGAAGTCCTGAAGCTTTCTTT
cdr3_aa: CASSYILQGSPEAFF

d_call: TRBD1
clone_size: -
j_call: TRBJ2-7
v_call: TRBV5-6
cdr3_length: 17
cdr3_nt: TGTGCCAGCAGCTCGAATGCCGGGACAGGGGATTTTTACGAGCAGTACTTC
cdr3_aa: CASSSNAGTGDFYEQYF

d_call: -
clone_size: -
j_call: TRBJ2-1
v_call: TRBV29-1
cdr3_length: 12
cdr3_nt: TGCAGCGAGTGTAGGGGGACCGATGAGCAGTTCTTC
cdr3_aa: CSECRGTDEQFF

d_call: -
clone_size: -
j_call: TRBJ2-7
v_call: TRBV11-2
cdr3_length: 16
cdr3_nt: TGTGCCAGCAGCTTAAGGACTCTTTACAACTCCTACGAGCAGTACTTC
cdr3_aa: CASSLRTLYNSYEQYF

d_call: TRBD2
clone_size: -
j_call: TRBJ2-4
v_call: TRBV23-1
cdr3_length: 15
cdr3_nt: TGCGCCAGCAGACCTCCTGAGCGGGAGGAAAACATTCAGTACTTC
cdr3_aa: CASRPPEREENIQYF

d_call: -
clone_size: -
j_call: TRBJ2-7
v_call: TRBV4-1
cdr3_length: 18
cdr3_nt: TGCGCCAGCAGCCAAAATAATCCTCCGCCAGGGGTTTGGTACGAGCAGTACTTC
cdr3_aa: CASSQNNPPPGVWYEQYF

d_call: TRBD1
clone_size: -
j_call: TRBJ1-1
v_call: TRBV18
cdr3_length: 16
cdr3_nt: TGTGCCAGCTCACCGGGACAGAAGGGTGGTGGCACTGAAGCTTTCTTT
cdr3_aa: CASSPGQKGGGTEAFF

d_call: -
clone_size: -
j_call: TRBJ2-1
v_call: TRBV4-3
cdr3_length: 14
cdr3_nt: TGCGCCAGCAGCCTACGACCAGGGTACAATGAGCAGTTCTTC
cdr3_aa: CASSLRPGYNEQFF

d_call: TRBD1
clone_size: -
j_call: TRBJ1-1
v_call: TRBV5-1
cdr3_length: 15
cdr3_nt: TGCGCCAGCAGCCATGGACAGGGGGGGAACACTGAAGCTTTCTTT
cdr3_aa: CASSHGQGGNTEAFF

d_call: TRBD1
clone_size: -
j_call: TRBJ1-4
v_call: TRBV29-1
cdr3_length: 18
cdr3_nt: TGCAGCGTTGGTGCCTCGGGACAGGGGGCGAATGCTAATGAAAAACTGTTTTTT
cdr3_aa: CSVGASGQGANANEKLFF

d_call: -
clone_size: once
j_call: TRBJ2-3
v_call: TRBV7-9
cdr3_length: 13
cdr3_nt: TGTGCCAGCAGCGACAGGAACACAGATACGCAGTATTTT
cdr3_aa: CASSDRNTDTQYF

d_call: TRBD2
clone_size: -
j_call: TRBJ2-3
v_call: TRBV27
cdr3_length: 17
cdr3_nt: TGTGCCAGCAGCCCACCCTGGGGCGGGGGGGCAGTAGATACGCAGTATTTT
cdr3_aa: CASSPPWGGGAVDTQYF

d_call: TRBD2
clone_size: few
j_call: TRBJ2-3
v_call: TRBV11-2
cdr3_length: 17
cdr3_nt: TGTGCCAGCAGCTTAGATTTACTAGCGGGATTCTCAGATACGCAGTATTTT
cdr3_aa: CASSLDLLAGFSDTQYF

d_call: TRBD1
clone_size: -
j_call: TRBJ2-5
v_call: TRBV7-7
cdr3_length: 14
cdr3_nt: TGTGCTAGCAGCTTAGGCAGGGGGCAAGAGACCCAGTACTTC
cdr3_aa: CASSLGRGQETQYF

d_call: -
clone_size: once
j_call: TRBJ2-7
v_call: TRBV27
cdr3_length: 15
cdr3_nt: TGTGCCAGCATGGCCAACCAGGGTAGTCCAAACGAGCAGTACTTC
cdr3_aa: CASMANQGSPNEQYF

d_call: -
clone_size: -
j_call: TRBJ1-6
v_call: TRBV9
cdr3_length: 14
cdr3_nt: TGTGCCAGCAGCGCAAACAGTTATAATTCACCCCTCCACTTT
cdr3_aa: CASSANSYNSPLHF

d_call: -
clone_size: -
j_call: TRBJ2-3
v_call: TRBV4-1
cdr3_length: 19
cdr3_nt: TGCGCCAGCAGCCAAGTACCGTCACAGGGTTTTAAAGGCACAGATACGCAGTATTTT
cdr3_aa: CASSQVPSQGFKGTDTQYF

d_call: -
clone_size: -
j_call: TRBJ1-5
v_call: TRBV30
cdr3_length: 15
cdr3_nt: TGTGCCTGGAGTGTAGCCAGGGATTACAATCAGCCCCAGCATTTT
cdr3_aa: CAWSVARDYNQPQHF

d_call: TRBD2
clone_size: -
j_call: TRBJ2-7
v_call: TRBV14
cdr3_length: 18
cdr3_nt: TGTGCCAGCAGCCACGTTCCCGGGACTAGCGGGAGGGAGAACGAGCAGTACTTC
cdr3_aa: CASSHVPGTSGRENEQYF

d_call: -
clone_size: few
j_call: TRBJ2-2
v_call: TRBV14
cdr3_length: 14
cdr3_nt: TGTGCCAGCAGCCAAGATTCAGTCACCGGGGAGCTGTTTTTT
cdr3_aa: CASSQDSVTGELFF

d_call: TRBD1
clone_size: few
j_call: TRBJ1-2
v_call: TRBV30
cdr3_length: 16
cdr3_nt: TGTGCCTGGAGTTTCTCTCAGGGGGCGCAGGGCTATGGCTACACCTTC
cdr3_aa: CAWSFSQGAQGYGYTF

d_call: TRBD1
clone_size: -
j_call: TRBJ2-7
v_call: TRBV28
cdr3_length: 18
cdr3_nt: TGTGCCAGCAGTTTGCGGGTAGGGCGACAGGGGTATTTCTACGAGCAGTACTTC
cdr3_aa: CASSLRVGRQGYFYEQYF

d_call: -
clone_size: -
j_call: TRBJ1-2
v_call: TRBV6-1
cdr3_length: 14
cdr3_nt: TGTGCCAGCAGTGAATATGGGCCGGATTATGGCTACACCTTC
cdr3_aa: CASSEYGPDYGYTF

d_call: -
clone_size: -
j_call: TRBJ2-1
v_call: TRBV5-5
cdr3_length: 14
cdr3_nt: TGTGCCAGCAGCTTACTTGGTTCCTACAATGAGCAGTTCTTC
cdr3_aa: CASSLLGSYNEQFF

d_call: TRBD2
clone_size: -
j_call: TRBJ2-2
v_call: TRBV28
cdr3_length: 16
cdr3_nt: TGTGCCAGCAGCCCTAGACTAGCGGAGAGGACCGGGGAGCTGTTTTTT
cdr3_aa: CASSPRLAERTGELFF

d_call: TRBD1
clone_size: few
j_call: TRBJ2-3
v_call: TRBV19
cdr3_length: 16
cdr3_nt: TGTGCCAGTAGCCCACTCCTGGGACAGGGCATACATACGCAGTATTTT
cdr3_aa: CASSPLLGQGIHTQYF

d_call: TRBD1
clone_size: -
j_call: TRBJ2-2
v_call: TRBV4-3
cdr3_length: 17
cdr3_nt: TGCGCCAGCAGCCAACTAACAGGGGGCGCCGGCACCGGGGAGCTGTTTTTT
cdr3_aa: CASSQLTGGAGTGELFF

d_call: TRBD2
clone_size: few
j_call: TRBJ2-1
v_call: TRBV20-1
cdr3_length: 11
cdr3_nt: TGCAGTGTTAGGACTAGCAATGAGCAGTTCTTC
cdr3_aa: CSVRTSNEQFF

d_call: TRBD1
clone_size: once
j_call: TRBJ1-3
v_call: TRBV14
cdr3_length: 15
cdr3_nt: TGTGCCAGCAGCTTTTCCCGGGACAGGCGAAACACCATATATTTT
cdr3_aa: CASSFSRDRRNTIYF

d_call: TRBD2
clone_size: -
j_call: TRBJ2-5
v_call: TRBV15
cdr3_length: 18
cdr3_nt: TGTGCCACCAGCAGATCCTCCCGACTAGCGGGAATCCAAGAGACCCAGTACTTC
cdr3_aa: CATSRSSRLAGIQETQYF

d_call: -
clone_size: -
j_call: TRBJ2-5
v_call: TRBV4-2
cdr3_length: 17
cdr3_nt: TGTGCCAGCAGCCAGGTTACTCCAGCAGGGGATGATGAGACCCAGTACTTC
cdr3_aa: CASSQVTPAGDDETQYF

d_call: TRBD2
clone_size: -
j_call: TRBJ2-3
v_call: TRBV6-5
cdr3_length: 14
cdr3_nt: TGTGCCAGCAGCCAGGGACTAGCAGTAGATACGCAGTATTTT
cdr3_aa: CASSQGLAVDTQYF

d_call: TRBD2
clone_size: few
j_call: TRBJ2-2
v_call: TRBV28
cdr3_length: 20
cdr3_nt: TGTGCCAGCAGTTTATGCGATTATGGGACTAGCGGGAGAAACACCGGGGAGCTGTTTTTT
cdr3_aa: CASSLCDYGTSGRNTGELFF

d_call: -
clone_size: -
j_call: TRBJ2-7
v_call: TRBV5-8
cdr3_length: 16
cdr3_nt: TGTGCCAGCAGCTTGGTGCCCGATAAGGGGCGATACGAGCAGTACTTC
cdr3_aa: CASSLVPDKGRYEQYF